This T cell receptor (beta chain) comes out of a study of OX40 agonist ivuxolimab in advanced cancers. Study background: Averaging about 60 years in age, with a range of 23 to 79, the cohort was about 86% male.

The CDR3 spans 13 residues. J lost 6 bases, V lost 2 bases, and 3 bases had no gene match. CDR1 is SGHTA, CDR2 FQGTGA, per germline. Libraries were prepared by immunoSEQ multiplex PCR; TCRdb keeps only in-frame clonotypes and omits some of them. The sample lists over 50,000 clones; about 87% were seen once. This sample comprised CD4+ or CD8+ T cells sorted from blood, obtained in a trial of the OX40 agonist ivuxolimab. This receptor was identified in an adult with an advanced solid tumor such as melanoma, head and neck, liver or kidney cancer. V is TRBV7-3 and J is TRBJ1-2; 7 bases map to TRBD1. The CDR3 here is CASSLRGGNGYTF. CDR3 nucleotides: TGTGCCAGCAGCTTACGAGGGGGCAATGGCTACACCTTC.